This T cell receptor beta chain appears in the sequencing data of a study of T cell responses to AZD1222 COVID-19 vaccine. Study background: Investigators merged groups given second doses at roughly 4 or roughly 12 weeks. General study findings and limits: The number of AZD1222 recipients seropositive at baseline was only six. There were mostly white British donors and more females than males, and clonal diversity was possibly underestimated. Nearly half of spike-specific TCRs reportedly go after variant regions that carry no mutations.

The CDR3 has 13 amino acids. With 6 bases clipped from V and 8 bases from J, the junction kept 4 bases outside the gene matches. The germline V gene encodes CDR1 MGHDK and CDR2 SYGVNS. This clone was counted once. Its specificity is not known. Sequencing was performed with immunoSEQ multiplex PCR; in TCRdb, only in-frame clones are kept and a portion is missing. The top ten clones hold 3% to 5% of a sample with about 170,000 clones, approximately 95% of them seen once. This receptor was identified in an adult in good health. The sample in question was peripheral blood, obtained on day 0 of AZD1222 vaccination. V gene TRBV25-1 combines with J gene TRBJ1-3, with 10 bases fitting TRBD1. CDR3 region: CASSRQGADTIYF. In nucleotides, the CDR3 is TGTGCCAGCAGCAGACAGGGGGCGGACACCATATATTTT.